This T cell receptor (beta chain) was retrieved from a study of PD-1 blockade in mismatch repair-deficient tumors (dated by TCRdb to about 2017). About the investigation overall: Between late 2013 and late 2016, 86 consecutive patients with 11 to 12 mismatch repair-deficient cancer types, all previously treated and progressing, were enrolled in the trial. Deep sequencing of TCR CDR3 regions was used to track tumor-associated T cell clones in peripheral blood of patients responding to PD-1 blockade. What the research found in general, with its limitations: After pembrolizumab, tumor-resident clones, which were often undetectable in blood before treatment, expanded rapidly and then contracted, generally ahead of radiologic responses.

Libraries were constructed by the immunoSEQ multiplex PCR assay. Imported from immuneACCESS, the table was reduced by TCRdb to in-frame sequences with V and J called. These copies leave out some clones; in studies compared against another copy, an unresolved V gene accounts for under half, and the cause of the remainder is not known. Recorded for this sample are approximately 130,000 clones; more than 85% of them occurred a single time. Less than 15% of the sample rests with the top ten. As concerns this clone: Which antigen it targets is not known. No per-base quality is available; no much larger clone lies one base away.

Mismatch repair deficiency was established in every enrolled patient by polymerase chain reaction or immunohistochemistry. Three patients who responded to pembrolizumab therapy underwent TCR sequencing. The phase II trial prospectively evaluated PD-1 blockade with pembrolizumab in advanced mismatch repair-deficient cancers, independent of tissue of origin. Peripheral blood T cell samples were gathered serially, both before PD-1 blockade started and at multiple time points afterward. Blood sampling times were expressed in weeks after the first pembrolizumab dose. CDR3 length: 15 amino acids, cysteine to phenylalanine. Of the read, only the CDR3 DNA is kept; its 45 bases are in frame from base 1. Cut back by 8 bases and 0 bases, the V and J ends lie 14 bases apart. The CDR1 and CDR2 encoded by the germline V gene are MDHEN and SYDVKM.

The chain employs TRBV28 and TRBJ1-3; the D gene cannot be resolved reliably. This specimen was peripheral blood, taken 44 weeks after starting pembrolizumab. The receptor comes from an adult with mismatch repair-deficient cancer. The sequenced DNA: TGTGCCAGCGAAGCCTCCAGAATCTCTGGAAACACCATATATTTT. This translates into CASEASRISGNTIYF. Full variable domain (CDR3 extended with the reference TRBV28 and TRBJ1-3 proteins): DVKVTQSSRYLVKRTGEKVFLECVQDMDHENMFWYRQDPGLGLRLIYFSYDVKMKEKGDIPEGYSVSREKKERFSLILESASTNQTSMYLCASEASRISGNTIYFGEGSWLTVV.